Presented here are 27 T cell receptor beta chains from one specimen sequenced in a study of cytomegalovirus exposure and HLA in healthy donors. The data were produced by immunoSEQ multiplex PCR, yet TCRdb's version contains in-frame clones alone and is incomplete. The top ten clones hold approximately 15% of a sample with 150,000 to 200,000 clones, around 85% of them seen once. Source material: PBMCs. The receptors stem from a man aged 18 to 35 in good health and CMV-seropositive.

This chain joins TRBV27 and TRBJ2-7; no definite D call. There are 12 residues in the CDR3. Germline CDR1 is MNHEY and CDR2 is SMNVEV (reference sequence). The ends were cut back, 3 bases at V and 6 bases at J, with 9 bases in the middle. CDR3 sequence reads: CASSFRSGEQYF. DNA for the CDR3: TGTGCCAGCAGTTTTCGGTCGGGCGAGCAGTACTTC.

CDR3 coding DNA: TGTGCCAGCAGTGAATATAGAGTAGGCAGGGACTACAATGAGCAGTTCTTC. It codes for CASSEYRVGRDYNEQFF. This chain uses TRBV25-1 with TRBJ2-1, with a possible D match to TRBD1 (5 bases). Germline CDR1 reads MGHDK; CDR2 reads SYGVNS. This CDR3 comprises 17 residues. V gave up 0 bases and J gave up 3 bases, with 15 bases separating them.

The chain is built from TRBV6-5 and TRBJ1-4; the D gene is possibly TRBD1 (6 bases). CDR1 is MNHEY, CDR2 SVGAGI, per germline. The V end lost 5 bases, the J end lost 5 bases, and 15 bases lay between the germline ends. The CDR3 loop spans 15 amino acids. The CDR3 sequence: CASSPRGALNEKLFF. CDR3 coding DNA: TGTGCCAGCAGTCCTCGGGGGGCGCTCAATGAAAAACTGTTTTTT.

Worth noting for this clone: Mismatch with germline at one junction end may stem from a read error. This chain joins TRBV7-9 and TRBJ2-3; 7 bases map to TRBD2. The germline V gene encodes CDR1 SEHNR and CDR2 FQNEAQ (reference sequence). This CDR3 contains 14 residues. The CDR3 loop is CASSLQKGRVEVGF. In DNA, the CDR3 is TGTGCCAGCAGCCTTCAAAAGGGGAGGGTCGAAGTAGGTTTT.

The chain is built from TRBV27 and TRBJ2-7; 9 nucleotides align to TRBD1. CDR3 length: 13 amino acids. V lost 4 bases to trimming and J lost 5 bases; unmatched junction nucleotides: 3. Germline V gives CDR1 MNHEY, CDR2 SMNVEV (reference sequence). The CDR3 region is CASSWTGEDEQYF. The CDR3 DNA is TGTGCCAGCAGTTGGACAGGGGAGGACGAGCAGTACTTC.

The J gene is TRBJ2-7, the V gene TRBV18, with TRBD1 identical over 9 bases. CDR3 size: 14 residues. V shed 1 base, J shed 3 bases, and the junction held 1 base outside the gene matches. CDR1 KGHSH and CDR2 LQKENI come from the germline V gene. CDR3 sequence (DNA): TGTGCCAGCTCACCACGACAGGGGGACTACGAGCAGTACTTC. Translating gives CASSPRQGDYEQYF.

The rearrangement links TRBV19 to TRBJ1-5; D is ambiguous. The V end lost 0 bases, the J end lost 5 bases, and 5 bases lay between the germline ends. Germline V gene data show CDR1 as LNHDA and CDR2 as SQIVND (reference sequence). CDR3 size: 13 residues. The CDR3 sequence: CASSIDAYQPQHF. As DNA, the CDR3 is TGTGCCAGTAGTATAGATGCGTATCAGCCCCAGCATTTT.

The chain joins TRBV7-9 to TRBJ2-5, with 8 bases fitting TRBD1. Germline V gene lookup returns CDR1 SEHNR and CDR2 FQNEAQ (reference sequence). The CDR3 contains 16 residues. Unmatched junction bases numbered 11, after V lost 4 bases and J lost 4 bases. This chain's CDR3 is CASSSPYRGYGETQYF. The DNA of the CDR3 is TGTGCCAGCAGCTCGCCCTACAGGGGGTACGGAGAGACCCAGTACTTC.

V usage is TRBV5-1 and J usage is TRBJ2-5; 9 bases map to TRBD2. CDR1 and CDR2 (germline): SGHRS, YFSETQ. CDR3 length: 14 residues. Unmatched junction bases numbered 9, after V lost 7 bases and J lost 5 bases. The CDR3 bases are TGCGCCAGCGAGTCGGCGGGAGGGGGGGAGACCCAGTACTTC. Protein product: CASESAGGGETQYF.

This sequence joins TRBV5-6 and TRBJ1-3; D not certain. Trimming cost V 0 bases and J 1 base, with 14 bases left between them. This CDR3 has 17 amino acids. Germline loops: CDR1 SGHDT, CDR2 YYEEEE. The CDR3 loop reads CASSLVQPRFSGNTIYF. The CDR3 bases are TGTGCCAGCAGCTTGGTACAGCCACGGTTTTCTGGAAACACCATATATTTT.

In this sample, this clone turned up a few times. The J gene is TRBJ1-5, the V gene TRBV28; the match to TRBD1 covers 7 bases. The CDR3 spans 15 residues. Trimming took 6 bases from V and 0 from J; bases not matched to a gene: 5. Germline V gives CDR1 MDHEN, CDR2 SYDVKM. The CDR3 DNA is TGTGCCAGCAGATGGGGACAGAATAGCAATCAGCCCCAGCATTTT. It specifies CASRWGQNSNQPQHF. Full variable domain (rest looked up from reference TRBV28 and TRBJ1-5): DVKVTQSSRYLVKRTGEKVFLECVQDMDHENMFWYRQDPGLGLRLIYFSYDVKMKEKGDIPEGYSVSREKKERFSLILESASTNQTSMYLCASRWGQNSNQPQHFGDGTRLSIL.

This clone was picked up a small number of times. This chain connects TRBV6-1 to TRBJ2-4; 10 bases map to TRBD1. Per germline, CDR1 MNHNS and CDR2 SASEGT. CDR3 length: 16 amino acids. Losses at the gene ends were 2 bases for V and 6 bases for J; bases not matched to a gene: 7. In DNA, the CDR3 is TGTGCCAGCAGTGAAATTTCGGGGACAGGGGCAAACATTCAGTACTTC. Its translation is CASSEISGTGANIQYF.

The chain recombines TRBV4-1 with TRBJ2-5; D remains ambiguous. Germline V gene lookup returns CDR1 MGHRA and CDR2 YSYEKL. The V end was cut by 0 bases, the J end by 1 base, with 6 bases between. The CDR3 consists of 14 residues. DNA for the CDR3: TGCGCCAGCAGCCAAGATATAGTCCAAGAGACCCAGTACTTC. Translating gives CASSQDIVQETQYF.

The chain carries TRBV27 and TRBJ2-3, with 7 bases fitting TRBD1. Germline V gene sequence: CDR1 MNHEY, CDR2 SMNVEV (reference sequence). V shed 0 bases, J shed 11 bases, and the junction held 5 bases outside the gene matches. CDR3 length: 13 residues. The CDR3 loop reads CASSLSGNRGQYF. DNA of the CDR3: TGTGCCAGCAGTTTATCGGGAAACAGGGGGCAGTATTTT.

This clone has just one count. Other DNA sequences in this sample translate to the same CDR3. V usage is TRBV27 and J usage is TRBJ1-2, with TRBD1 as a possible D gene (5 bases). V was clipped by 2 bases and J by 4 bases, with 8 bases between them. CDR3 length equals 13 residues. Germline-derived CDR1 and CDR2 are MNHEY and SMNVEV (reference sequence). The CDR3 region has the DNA TGTGCCAGCAGTTTAGGGACTGGCTATGGCTACACCTTC. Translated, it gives CASSLGTGYGYTF.

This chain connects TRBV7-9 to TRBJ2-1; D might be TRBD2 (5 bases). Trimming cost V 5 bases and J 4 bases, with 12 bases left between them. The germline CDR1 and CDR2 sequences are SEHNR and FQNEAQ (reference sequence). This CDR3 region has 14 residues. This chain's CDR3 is CASSTEGVYNEQFF. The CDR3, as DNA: TGTGCCAGCAGCACTGAGGGAGTATACAATGAGCAGTTCTTC.

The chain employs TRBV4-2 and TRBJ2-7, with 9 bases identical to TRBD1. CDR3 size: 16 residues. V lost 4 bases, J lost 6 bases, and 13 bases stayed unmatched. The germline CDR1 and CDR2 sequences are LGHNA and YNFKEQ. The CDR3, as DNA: TGTGCCAGCAGCCGCGACGGGACAGGGTCTGTTCTCGAGCAGTACTTC. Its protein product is CASSRDGTGSVLEQYF.

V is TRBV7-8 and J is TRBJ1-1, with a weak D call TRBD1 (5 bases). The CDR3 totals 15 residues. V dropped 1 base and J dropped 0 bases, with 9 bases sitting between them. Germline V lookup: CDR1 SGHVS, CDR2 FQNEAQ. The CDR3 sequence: CASSLGRVLNTEAFF. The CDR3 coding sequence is TGTGCCAGCAGCTTAGGCAGGGTTTTGAACACTGAAGCTTTCTTT.

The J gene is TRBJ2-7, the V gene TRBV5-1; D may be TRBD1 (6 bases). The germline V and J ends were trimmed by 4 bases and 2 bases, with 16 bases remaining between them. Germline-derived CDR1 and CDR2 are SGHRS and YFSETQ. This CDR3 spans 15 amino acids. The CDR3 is CASSLDGTSAYEQYF. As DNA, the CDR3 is TGCGCCAGCAGCCTGGACGGGACATCGGCCTACGAGCAGTACTTC.

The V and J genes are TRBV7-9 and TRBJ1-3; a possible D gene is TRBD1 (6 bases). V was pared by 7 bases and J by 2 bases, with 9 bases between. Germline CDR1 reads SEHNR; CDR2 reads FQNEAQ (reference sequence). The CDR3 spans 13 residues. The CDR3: CASTGQPGNTIYF. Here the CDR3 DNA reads TGTGCCAGCACCGGACAGCCTGGAAACACCATATATTTT.

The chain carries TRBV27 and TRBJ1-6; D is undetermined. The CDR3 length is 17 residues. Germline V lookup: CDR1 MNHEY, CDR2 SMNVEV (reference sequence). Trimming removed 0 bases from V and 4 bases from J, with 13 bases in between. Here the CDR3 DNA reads TGTGCCAGCAGTTTATCCTCGATCCAGTATTATAATTCACCCCTCCACTTT. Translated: CASSLSSIQYYNSPLHF.

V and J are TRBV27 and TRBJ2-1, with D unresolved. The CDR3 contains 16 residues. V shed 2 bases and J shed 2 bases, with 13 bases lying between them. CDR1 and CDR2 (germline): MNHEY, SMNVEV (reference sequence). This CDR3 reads CASSLPGRYPYNEQFF. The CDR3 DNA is TGTGCCAGCAGTTTACCAGGCCGGTACCCCTACAATGAGCAGTTCTTC.

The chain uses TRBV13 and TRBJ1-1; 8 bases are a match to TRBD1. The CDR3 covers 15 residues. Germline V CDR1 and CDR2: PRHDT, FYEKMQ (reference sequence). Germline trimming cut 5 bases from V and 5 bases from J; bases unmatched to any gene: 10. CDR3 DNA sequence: TGTGCCAGCAGCCTACTCCAGGGGGCGGATACTGAAGCTTTCTTT. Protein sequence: CASSLLQGADTEAFF. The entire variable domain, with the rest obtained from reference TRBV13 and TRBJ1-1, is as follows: AAGVIQSPRHLIKEKRETATLKCYPIPRHDTVYWYQQGPGQDPQFLISFYEKMQSDKGSIPDRFSAQQFSDYHSELNMSSLELGDSALYFCASSLLQGADTEAFFGQGTRLTVV.

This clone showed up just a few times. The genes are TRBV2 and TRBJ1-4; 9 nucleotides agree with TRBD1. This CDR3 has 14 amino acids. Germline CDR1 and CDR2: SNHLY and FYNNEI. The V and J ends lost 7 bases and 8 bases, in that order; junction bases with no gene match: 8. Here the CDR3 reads CASIPGQGHEKLFF. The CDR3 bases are TGTGCCAGCATCCCGGGACAGGGACACGAAAAACTGTTTTTT.

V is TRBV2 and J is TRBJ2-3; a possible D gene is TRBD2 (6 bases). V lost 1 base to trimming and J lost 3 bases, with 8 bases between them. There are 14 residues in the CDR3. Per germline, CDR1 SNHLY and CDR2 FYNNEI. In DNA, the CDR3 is TGTGCCAGCAGTGAAGATGCGGGGACAGATACGCAGTATTTT. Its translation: CASSEDAGTDTQYF.

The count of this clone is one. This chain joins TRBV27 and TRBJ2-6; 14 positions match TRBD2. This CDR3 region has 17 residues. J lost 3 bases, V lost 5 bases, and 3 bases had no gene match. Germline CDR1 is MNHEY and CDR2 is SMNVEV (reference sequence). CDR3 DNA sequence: TGTGCCAGCAGTCTAGGACTAGCGGGGGGTGGGGCCAACGTCCTGACTTTC. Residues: CASSLGLAGGGANVLTF.

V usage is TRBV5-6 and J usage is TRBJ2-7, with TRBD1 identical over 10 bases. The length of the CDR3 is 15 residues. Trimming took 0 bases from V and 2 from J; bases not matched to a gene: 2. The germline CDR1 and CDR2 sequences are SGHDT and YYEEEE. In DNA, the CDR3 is TGTGCCAGCAGCTTGGAAGGACAGGGGGCCTACGAGCAGTACTTC. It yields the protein CASSLEGQGAYEQYF.